This TCR beta chain is from a study of Ad26.COV2.S vaccination and SARS-CoV-2 variants (dated by TCRdb to the early 2020s). Regarding the study in general: Vaccine-arm donors came from COV1001, a multicentre, randomized, double-blind, placebo-controlled phase I-IIa trial of Ad26.COV2.S in healthy adults. TCRbeta repertoire sequencing served as the tool for gauging how specific and how broad the SARS-CoV-2-reactive T cell receptors were following Ad26.COV2.S vaccination. Trial participants were randomized into five groups of five: low-dose or high-dose Ad26.COV2.S given once or twice, or placebo on both occasions. A total of about 30 samples were included in the TCR-sequenced set, comprising roughly 19 Ad26.COV2.S vaccine recipients, 5 placebo recipients and 8 SARS-CoV-2 convalescent individuals. Throughout the experiments and outcome assessment, investigators stayed blinded to trial group allocation. Dosing of Ad26.COV2.S was intramuscular, at either 5x10^10 or 1x10^11 viral particles, delivered as one shot or as two shots spaced 56 days apart.

TCRbeta CDR3 regions were sequenced with the immunoSEQ Assay. After extraction, genomic DNA underwent amplification by bias-controlled multiplex PCR, followed by high-throughput sequencing. The paper's processing steps were these. To quantify the absolute abundance of every unique TCRbeta CDR3 region, sequences were collapsed and filtered. T cell fraction was estimated by normalizing TCRbeta template counts to usable DNA, with usable DNA measured through amplification of reference genes found in all nucleated cells. Repertoire TCRs were annotated as SARS-CoV-2-specific when V gene, CDR3 amino acid sequence and J gene were exactly matched to a known reactive TCR set. MIRA supplied the reference SARS-CoV-2 TCR set, which was filtered for enrichment in COVID-19-positive ImmuneCODE repertoires so that public or cross-reactive TCRs were removed. Based on the MIRA antigens, annotated TCRs were further analysed at the level of specific ORF or position within ORF. Breadth was defined as annotated unique rearrangements over total unique productive rearrangements; depth was the summed frequency of those rearrangements. Two-sided Wilcoxon rank-sum tests were applied when comparing TCR breadth between groups. TCRdb re-hosts the immuneACCESS table, in-frame sequences only. Its copies lack some clones; in the studies checked, an unresolved V gene accounts for under half of them, and the cause for the rest is not known. Clonal size and the V and J genes are those of that table, whereas D and trimming came from the DNA. This sample comprises fewer than 400,000 clones, about 85% of them detected only once. Under 3.5% of the sample lies in the top ten.

The junction shows trimming of 5 bases on V and 4 bases on J, plus 20 bases between the germline ends. CDR1 SGHTA and CDR2 FQGNSA were looked up in the germline V gene. Measured from the cysteine to the phenylalanine, the CDR3 is 17 residues long. Only CDR3 DNA remains: 51 bases, in frame from the first base. The paper as a whole reports these results and caveats: Vaccine and placebo recipients had similar non-spike TCR breadth, a finding consistent with the vaccine containing only spike. The study was not powered for comparison of responses between vaccine doses or regimens. After vaccination, spike-specific CD8+ and CD4+ T cell responses were reported to show substantial breadth. Higher spike-specific TCR breadth was observed in Ad26.COV2.S recipients than in placebo recipients (P = 0.0014). According to the authors, total T cell responses may have been underestimated by the TCR breadth and depth analyses.

A remark on this clone: This receptor's antigen is unknown. One base away there is no much larger clone; base qualities are not given.

The treatment or condition label corresponds to: around 19 received Ad26.COV2.S at low or high dose, single or two shots; 5 received placebo; per-sample allocation not given. For vaccine and placebo recipients, repertoires were sequenced using samples collected on day 63 after the first injection. Cohort 1b enrolled about two dozen adults aged 18-55 years at a single site in Boston, USA, between 29 July and 7 August 2020. As a vaccine, Ad26.COV2.S was a replication-incompetent adenovirus type 26 vector that expressed a prefusion-stabilized SARS-CoV-2 spike protein derived from the original Wuhan strain.

The material sequenced was peripheral blood, taken in a trial of Ad26.COV2.S vaccine versus placebo. The source is a person aged 18-60 years who received the Ad26.COV2.S COVID-19 vaccine or a placebo. The chain is assembled from TRBV7-2 and TRBJ1-4; D gene: possibly TRBD1, on 5 matching bases. The CDR3 region has the sequence CASSHKAGGNFNEKLFF. In nucleotide form, the sequence is TGTGCCAGCAGCCATAAAGCGGGGGGGAATTTTAATGAAAAACTGTTTTTT.